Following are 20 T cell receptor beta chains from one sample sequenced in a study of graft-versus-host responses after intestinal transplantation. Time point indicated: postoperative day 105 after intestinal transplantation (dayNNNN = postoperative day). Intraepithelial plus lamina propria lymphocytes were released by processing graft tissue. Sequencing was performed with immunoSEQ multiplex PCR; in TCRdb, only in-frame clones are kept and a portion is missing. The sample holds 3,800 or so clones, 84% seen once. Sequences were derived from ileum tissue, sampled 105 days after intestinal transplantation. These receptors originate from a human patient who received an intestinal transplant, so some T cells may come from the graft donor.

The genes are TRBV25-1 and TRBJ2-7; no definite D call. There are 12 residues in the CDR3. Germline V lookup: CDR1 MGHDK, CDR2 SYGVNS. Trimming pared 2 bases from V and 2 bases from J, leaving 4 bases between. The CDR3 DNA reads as TGTGCCAGCAGTGAACTAGCCTACGAGCAGTACTTC. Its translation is CASSELAYEQYF.

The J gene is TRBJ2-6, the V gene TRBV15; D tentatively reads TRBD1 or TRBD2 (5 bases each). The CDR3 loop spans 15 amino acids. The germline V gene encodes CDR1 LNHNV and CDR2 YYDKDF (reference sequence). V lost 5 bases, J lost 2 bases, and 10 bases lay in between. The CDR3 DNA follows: TGTGCCACCAGCGCTCTGGGGGCTGGGGCCAACGTCCTGACTTTC. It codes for CATSALGAGANVLTF. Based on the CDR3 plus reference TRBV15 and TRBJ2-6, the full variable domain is DAMVIQNPRYQVTQFGKPVTLSCSQTLNHNVMYWYQQKSSQAPKLLFHYYDKDFNNEADTPDNFQSRRPNTSFCFLDIRSPGLGDTAMYLCATSALGAGANVLTFGAGSRLTVL.

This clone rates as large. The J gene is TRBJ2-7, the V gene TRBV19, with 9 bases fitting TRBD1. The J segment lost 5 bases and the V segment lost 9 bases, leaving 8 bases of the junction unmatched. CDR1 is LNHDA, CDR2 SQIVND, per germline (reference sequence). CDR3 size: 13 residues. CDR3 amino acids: CASAGTGRHEQYF. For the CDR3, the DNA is TGTGCCAGCGCCGGGACAGGGAGGCACGAGCAGTACTTC.

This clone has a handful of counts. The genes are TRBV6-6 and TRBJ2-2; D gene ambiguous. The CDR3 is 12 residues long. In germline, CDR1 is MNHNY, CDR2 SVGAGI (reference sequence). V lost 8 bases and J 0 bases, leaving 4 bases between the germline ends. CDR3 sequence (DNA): TGTGCCAGCGTCACGAACACCGGGGAGCTGTTTTTT. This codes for CASVTNTGELFF.

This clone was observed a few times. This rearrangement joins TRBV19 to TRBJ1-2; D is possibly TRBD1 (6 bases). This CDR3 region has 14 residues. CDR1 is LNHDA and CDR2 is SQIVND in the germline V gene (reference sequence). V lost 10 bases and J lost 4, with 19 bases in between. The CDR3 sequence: CATRGGPTGYGYTF. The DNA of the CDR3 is TGTGCCACCAGAGGGGGGCCCACTGGCTATGGCTACACCTTC.

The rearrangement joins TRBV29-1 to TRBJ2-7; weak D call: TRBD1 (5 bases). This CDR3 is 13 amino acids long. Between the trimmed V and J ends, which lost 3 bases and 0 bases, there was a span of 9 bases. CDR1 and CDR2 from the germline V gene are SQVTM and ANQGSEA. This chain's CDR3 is CSVEGLSSYEQYF. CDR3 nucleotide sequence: TGCAGCGTTGAGGGGCTCAGCTCCTACGAGCAGTACTTC.

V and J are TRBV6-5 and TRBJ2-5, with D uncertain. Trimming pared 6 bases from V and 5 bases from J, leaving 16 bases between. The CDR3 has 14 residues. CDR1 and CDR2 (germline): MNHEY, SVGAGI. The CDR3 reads CASSPDSEGETQYF. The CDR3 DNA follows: TGTGCCAGCAGCCCTGATTCGGAAGGGGAGACCCAGTACTTC.

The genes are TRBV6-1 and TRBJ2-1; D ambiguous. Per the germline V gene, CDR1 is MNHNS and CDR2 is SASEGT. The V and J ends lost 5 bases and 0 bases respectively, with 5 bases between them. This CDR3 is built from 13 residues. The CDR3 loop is CASSRSSYNEQFF. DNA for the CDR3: TGTGCCAGCAGTCGGAGCTCCTACAATGAGCAGTTCTTC.

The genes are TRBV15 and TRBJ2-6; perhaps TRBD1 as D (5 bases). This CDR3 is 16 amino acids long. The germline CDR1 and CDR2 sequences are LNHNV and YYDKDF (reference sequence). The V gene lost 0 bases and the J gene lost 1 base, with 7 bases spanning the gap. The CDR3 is CATSRDQGSGANVLTF. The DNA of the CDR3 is TGTGCCACCAGCAGAGATCAGGGTTCTGGGGCCAACGTCCTGACTTTC. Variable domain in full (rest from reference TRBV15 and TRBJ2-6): DAMVIQNPRYQVTQFGKPVTLSCSQTLNHNVMYWYQQKSSQAPKLLFHYYDKDFNNEADTPDNFQSRRPNTSFCFLDIRSPGLGDTAMYLCATSRDQGSGANVLTFGAGSRLTVL.

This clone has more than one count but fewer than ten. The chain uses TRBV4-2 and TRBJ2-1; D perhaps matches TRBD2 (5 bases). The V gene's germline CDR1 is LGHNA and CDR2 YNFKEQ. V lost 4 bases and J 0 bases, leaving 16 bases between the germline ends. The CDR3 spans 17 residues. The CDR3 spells CASSLEKDYTSYNEQFF. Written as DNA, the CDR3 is TGTGCCAGCAGCCTAGAAAAAGACTATACCTCCTACAATGAGCAGTTCTTC.

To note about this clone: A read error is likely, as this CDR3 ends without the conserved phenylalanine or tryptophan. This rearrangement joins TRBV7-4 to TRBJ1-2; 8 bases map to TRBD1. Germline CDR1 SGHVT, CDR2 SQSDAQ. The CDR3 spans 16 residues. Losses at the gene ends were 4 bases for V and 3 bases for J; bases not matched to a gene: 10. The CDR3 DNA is TGTGCCAGCAGCTCAACGCAGGGGGCCGGTGACTATGGCTACACCCTC. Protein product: CASSSTQGAGDYGYTL.

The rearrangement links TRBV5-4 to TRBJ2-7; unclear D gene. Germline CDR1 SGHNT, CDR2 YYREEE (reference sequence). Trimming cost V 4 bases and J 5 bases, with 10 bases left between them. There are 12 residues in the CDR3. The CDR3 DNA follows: TGTGCCAGCAGCGGGCTGTCCGACGAGCAGTACTTC. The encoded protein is CASSGLSDEQYF. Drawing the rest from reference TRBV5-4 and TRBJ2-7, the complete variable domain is ETGVTQSPTHLIKTRGQQVTLRCSSQSGHNTVSWYQQALGQGPQFIFQYYREEENGRGNFPPRFSGLQFPNYSSELNVNALELDDSALYLCASSGLSDEQYFGPGTRLTVT.

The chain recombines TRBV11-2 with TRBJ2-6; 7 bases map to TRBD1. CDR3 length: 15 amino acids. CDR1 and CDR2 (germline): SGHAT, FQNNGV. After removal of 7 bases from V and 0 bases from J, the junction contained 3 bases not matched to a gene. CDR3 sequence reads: CASTPGGSGANVLTF. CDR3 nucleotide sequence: TGTGCCAGCACCCCAGGGGGCTCTGGGGCCAACGTCCTGACTTTC.

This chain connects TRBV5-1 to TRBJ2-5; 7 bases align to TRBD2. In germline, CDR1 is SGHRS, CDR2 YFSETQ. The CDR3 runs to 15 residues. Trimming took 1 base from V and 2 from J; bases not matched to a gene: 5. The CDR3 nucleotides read TGCGCCAGCAGCTTGACAGCGGGATTGCAAGAGACCCAGTACTTC. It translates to CASSLTAGLQETQYF.

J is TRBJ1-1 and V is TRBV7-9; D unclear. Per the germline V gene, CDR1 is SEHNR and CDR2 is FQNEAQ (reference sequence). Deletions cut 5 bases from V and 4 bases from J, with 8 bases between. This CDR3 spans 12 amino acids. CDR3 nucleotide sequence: TGTGCCAGCAGCCGGACGGGCACTGAAGCTTTCTTT. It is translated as CASSRTGTEAFF.

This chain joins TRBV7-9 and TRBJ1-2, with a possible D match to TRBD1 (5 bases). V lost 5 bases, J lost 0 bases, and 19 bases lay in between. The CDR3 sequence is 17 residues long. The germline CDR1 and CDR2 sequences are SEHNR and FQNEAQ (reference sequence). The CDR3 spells CASSPPRTSPTNYGYTF. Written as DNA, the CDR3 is TGTGCCAGCAGCCCCCCGCGGACATCTCCGACTAACTATGGCTACACCTTC.

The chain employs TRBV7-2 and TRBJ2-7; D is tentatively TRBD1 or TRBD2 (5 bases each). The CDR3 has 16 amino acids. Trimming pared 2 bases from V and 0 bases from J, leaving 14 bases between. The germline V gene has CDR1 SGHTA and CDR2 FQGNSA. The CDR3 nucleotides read TGTGCCAGCAGCTTAAAAGGGGACGGGTACTCCTACGAGCAGTACTTC. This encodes CASSLKGDGYSYEQYF.

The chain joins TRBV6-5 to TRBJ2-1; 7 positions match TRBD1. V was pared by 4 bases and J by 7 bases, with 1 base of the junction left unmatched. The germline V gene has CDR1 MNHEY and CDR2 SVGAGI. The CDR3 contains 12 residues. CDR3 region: CASSLQGNEQFF. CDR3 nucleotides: TGTGCCAGCAGTTTACAGGGGAATGAGCAGTTCTTC.

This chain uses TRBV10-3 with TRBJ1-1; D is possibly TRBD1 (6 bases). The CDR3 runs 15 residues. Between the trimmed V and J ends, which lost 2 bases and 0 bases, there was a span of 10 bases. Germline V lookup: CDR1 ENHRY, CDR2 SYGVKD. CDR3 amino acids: CAISEIQGMNTEAFF. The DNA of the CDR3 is TGTGCCATCAGTGAGATACAGGGCATGAACACTGAAGCTTTCTTT.

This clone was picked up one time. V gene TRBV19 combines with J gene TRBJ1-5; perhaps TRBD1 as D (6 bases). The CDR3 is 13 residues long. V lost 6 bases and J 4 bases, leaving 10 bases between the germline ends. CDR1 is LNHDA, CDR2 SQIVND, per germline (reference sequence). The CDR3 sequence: CASRRRGNQPQHF. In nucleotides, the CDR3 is TGTGCCAGTAGGAGAAGGGGGAATCAGCCCCAGCATTTT.